Described below is a single T cell receptor beta chain sequence and its context. The antigen is undetermined. This record comes from a study of T cell responses to AZD1222 COVID-19 vaccine. Study-wide results and limits: Clonal diversity was possibly underestimated, and the donors were mostly white British, with more females.

The repertoire was sequenced with immunoSEQ multiplex PCR; TCRdb's copy has only in-frame clones and lacks some. The sample lists roughly 130,000 clones, roughly nine tenths occurring once. The CDR3 has 13 residues. In germline, CDR1 is SGHRS, CDR2 YFSETQ. V dropped 5 bases and J dropped 5; count of bases not matched to a gene: 3. The sequence derives from an adult in good health. The rearrangement joins TRBV5-1 to TRBJ2-2; 7 positions agree with TRBD1. Specimen: peripheral blood, collected on day 0 of AZD1222 vaccination. CDR3 loop: CASSGQATGELFF. CDR3 in DNA: TGCGCCAGCAGTGGACAGGCTACCGGGGAGCTGTTTTTT.